The rows below give T cell receptor beta chains drawn from one sample of a study of shared clonotypes between healthy human individuals. Clones were sequenced by immunoSEQ multiplex PCR, and TCRdb holds only the in-frame ones, with some missing. The sample lists a few hundred thousand clones, around 97% seen once, with about 0.06% in the top ten. Sequences were obtained from naive CD4+ T cells sorted from blood. Receptors originate from a woman aged 25 to 39 in good health. CDR3s include the opening cysteine and the closing phenylalanine or tryptophan. Each record gives: V gene, D gene, J gene, clone size, CDR3 protein, CDR3 DNA. D genes are given only for firm matches. Part of the rows lack a size; the others show once, few, many or a class for expanded clones.

TRBV19	TRBD1	TRBJ1-4	few	CAVATGEKLFF	TGTGCCGTGGCGACAGGGGAAAAACTGTTTTTT
TRBV19	.	TRBJ1-1	.	CASSIREAGTEAFF	TGTGCCAGTAGTATAAGGGAAGCGGGCACTGAAGCTTTCTTT
TRBV5-6	TRBD2	TRBJ2-2	.	CASSDGLAGVPRTGELFF	TGTGCCAGCAGCGACGGACTAGCGGGAGTCCCGAGGACCGGGGAGCTGTTTTTT
TRBV27	TRBD2	TRBJ2-1	.	CASSTPGRAGEQFF	TGTGCCAGCAGCACCCCCGGGAGGGCCGGTGAGCAGTTCTTC
TRBV18	.	TRBJ2-3	.	CATTSSGTRTDTQYF	TGTGCCACCACGAGCTCGGGAACCCGCACAGATACGCAGTATTTT
TRBV11-1	TRBD1	TRBJ1-1	.	CASSLAGDSSPNTEAFF	TGTGCCAGCAGCTTAGCGGGGGACAGCAGCCCGAACACTGAAGCTTTCTTT
TRBV7-9	TRBD1	TRBJ2-7	.	CASSRTGPRDEQYF	TGTGCCAGCAGTCGGACAGGCCCTCGGGACGAGCAGTACTTC
TRBV6-5	TRBD1	TRBJ2-7	.	CASRQPGQENYEQYF	TGTGCCAGCAGACAACCGGGACAGGAGAACTACGAGCAGTACTTC
TRBV6-6	TRBD2	TRBJ2-1	.	CASSFPSGRAFNEQFF	TGTGCCAGCAGTTTTCCTAGCGGGAGGGCCTTCAATGAGCAGTTCTTC
TRBV25-1	.	TRBJ2-7	.	CASSAVSGTLSYEQYF	TGTGCCAGCAGTGCCGTGTCAGGAACACTCTCCTACGAGCAGTACTTC
TRBV20-1	.	TRBJ2-7	.	CSARDHHEQYF	TGCAGTGCTAGAGATCACCACGAGCAGTACTTC
TRBV10-3	TRBD1	TRBJ1-5	.	CANSPDRGNQPQHF	TGTGCCAACTCGCCGGACAGGGGCAATCAGCCCCAGCATTTT
TRBV28	.	TRBJ2-7	once	CASRLQIRHEQYF	TGTGCCAGCAGGTTACAAATCCGGCACGAGCAGTACTTC
TRBV7-9	TRBD1	TRBJ1-2	.	CASSPTGGEIYGYTF	TGTGCCAGCAGCCCGACAGGGGGGGAAATTTATGGCTACACCTTC
TRBV5-1	.	TRBJ1-1	.	CASSLSPPNTEAFF	TGCGCCAGCAGCTTGTCCCCTCCAAACACTGAAGCTTTCTTT
TRBV28	TRBD1	TRBJ1-1	.	CASSSDRGTLF	TGTGCCAGCAGTTCGGACAGGGGGACGCTCTTT
TRBV5-6	.	TRBJ2-7	.	CASSLRSPLYEQYF	TGTGCCAGCAGCTTGCGTAGCCCCCTTTACGAGCAGTACTTC
TRBV19	TRBD2	TRBJ2-7	.	CASSRVAGVSEQYF	TGTGCCAGTAGTCGGGTAGCGGGAGTATCCGAGCAGTACTTC
TRBV2	TRBD1	TRBJ2-2	once	CASSRDSGSGELFF	TGTGCCAGCAGTCGGGACAGCGGCTCCGGGGAGCTGTTTTTT
TRBV5-1	.	TRBJ2-2	.	CASSLAGRGTGELFF	TGCGCCAGCAGCTTGGCAGGTCGAGGGACCGGGGAGCTGTTTTTT
TRBV5-6	TRBD2	TRBJ2-7	.	CASSLVALAGTYEQYF	TGTGCCAGCAGCTTGGTAGCGTTAGCGGGAACCTACGAGCAGTACTTC
TRBV6-5	TRBD2	TRBJ2-7	.	CASRGAGVHEQYF	TGTGCCAGCAGAGGAGCGGGAGTCCACGAGCAGTACTTC
TRBV27	.	TRBJ2-2	.	CASSTTGGLNTGELFF	TGTGCCAGCAGTACCACTGGGGGCTTGAACACCGGGGAGCTGTTTTTT
TRBV28	.	TRBJ2-7	.	CASSLILAGGSYEQYF	TGTGCCAGCAGTTTGATCTTGGCAGGGGGGTCCTACGAGCAGTACTTC
TRBV7-7	.	TRBJ2-1	.	CASSFELATYNEQFF	TGTGCCAGCAGCTTTGAATTGGCAACATACAATGAGCAGTTCTTC
TRBV23-1	.	TRBJ1-5	.	CASSQSRRHSNQPQHF	TGCGCCAGCAGTCAATCCCGCAGACATAGCAATCAGCCCCAGCATTTT
TRBV6-5	.	TRBJ2-7	.	CASSYDRRREQYF	TGTGCCAGCAGTTACGACCGACGGCGCGAGCAGTACTTC
TRBV5-1	.	TRBJ1-1	.	CASRAGASTEAFF	TGCGCCAGCAGGGCGGGGGCAAGCACTGAAGCTTTCTTT
TRBV7-9	.	TRBJ2-7	.	CASSQLDRYEQYF	TGTGCCAGCAGCCAACTAGACCGCTACGAGCAGTACTTC
TRBV30	TRBD2	TRBJ2-7	.	CARGGRADYEQYF	TGTGCACGGGGAGGGAGGGCTGATTACGAGCAGTACTTC
TRBV5-6	TRBD1	TRBJ2-1	.	CASSFGQGRNEQFF	TGTGCCAGCAGCTTCGGACAGGGGCGAAATGAGCAGTTCTTC
TRBV19	.	TRBJ2-6	.	CASSSTGANVLTF	TGTGCCAGCTCCTCGACTGGGGCCAACGTCCTGACTTTC
TRBV5-1	.	TRBJ1-5	.	CASSLGPRRSNQPQHF	TGCGCCAGCAGCCTGGGACCCCGCAGGAGCAATCAGCCCCAGCATTTT
TRBV7-6	.	TRBJ2-7	.	CASSLTAPGSEQYF	TGTGCCAGCAGCTTAACCGCTCCAGGGTCCGAGCAGTACTTC
TRBV7-2	TRBD1	TRBJ1-2	.	CASSPDREDGYTF	TGTGCCAGCAGCCCGGACAGGGAGGATGGCTACACCTTC
TRBV29-1	.	TRBJ2-7	.	CSVDGATSGTYEQYF	TGCAGCGTTGACGGGGCGACTAGTGGAACCTACGAGCAGTACTTC
TRBV2	.	TRBJ2-1	.	CASRLEGANEQFF	TGTGCCAGTCGACTAGAAGGGGCAAATGAGCAGTTCTTC
TRBV5-1	TRBD2	TRBJ2-5	once	CASSYDAGGPSVETQYF	TGCGCCAGCAGCTATGATGCGGGAGGGCCCTCTGTGGAGACCCAGTACTTC
TRBV5-6	TRBD2	TRBJ2-7	.	CATQKRDLGTYEQYF	TGTGCCACTCAAAAGCGGGACTTGGGGACCTACGAGCAGTACTTC
TRBV2	.	TRBJ2-7	.	CASSADGPYEQYF	TGTGCCAGCAGTGCGGACGGCCCCTACGAGCAGTACTTC
TRBV4-1	.	TRBJ1-1	.	CASSQGPGTGTEAFF	TGCGCCAGCAGCCAAGGTCCAGGGACTGGCACTGAAGCTTTCTTT
TRBV7-2	.	TRBJ2-7	.	CASRYLPGGQDLSYEQYF	TGTGCCAGCAGGTATCTCCCGGGGGGACAGGATCTCTCCTACGAGCAGTACTTC
TRBV19	.	TRBJ1-1	.	CASSFQGMNTEAFF	TGTGCCAGTAGTTTTCAGGGGATGAACACTGAAGCTTTCTTT
TRBV27	TRBD2	TRBJ2-5	.	CASSFQLAGVGETQYF	TGTGCCAGCAGTTTCCAACTAGCGGGAGTGGGGGAGACCCAGTACTTC
TRBV7-3	TRBD2	TRBJ2-1	.	CASSLTSGEHNEQFF	TGTGCCAGCAGCTTAACTAGCGGGGAACACAATGAGCAGTTCTTC